The next 21 T cell receptor beta chains were all read from a single sample in a study of human T cells and chemical hapten exposure. Time point here: patch test 3, about 24 weeks after DPC sensitization. Indicated treatment: therapeutic diphenylcyclopropenone sensitization with weekly scalp DPC. The template was total RNA from unfractionated whole blood. TCRdb passed the RACE reads through MiXCR, listing each CDR3 protein once. The sample contains tens of thousands of distinct CDR3 sequences, roughly 9.5% of which appear only once. The sample here was whole blood, taken in connection with sensitization to the hapten diphenylcyclopropenone (DPC). The receptors stem from a middle-aged man with alopecia areata. Some clones in this sample may be carry-over from other donors' samples.

The V and J genes are TRBV10-1 and TRBJ2-7; tentatively, D is TRBD1 or TRBD2 (5 bases each). CDR1 and CDR2 (germline): WNHNN, SYGVQD (reference sequence). V was cut by 5 bases and J by 7 bases, with 21 bases left in between. This CDR3 contains 15 residues. CDR3 residues: CASSSSGTHQSEQYF. The DNA for the CDR3 is TGCGCCAGCAGTTCCTCCGGGACGCACCAATCGGAGCAGTACTTC.

This clonotype showed up just a few times. The rearrangement uses TRBV29-1 and TRBJ2-2; D not resolved. V was pared by 2 bases and J by 2 bases, with 6 bases between. The CDR3 sequence is 13 residues long. Germline V gene lookup returns CDR1 SQVTM and CDR2 ANQGSEA. CDR3 sequence: CSVESTNTGELFF. The CDR3 DNA reads TGCAGCGTTGAATCAACTAACACCGGGGAGCTGTTTTTT.

This clonotype was found many times. The J gene is TRBJ2-1, the V gene TRBV29-1; D tentatively fits TRBD1 or TRBD2 (5 bases each). The CDR3 consists of 17 residues. The V end lost 5 bases, the J end lost 9 bases, and 29 bases lay between the germline ends. Germline assignment: CDR1 SQVTM and CDR2 ANQGSEA. The DNA of the CDR3 is TGCAGCGTTAACTCCAGGGAGTTAGCGAGGGGCGAAGGTGAGCAGTTCTTC. Translating it yields CSVNSRELARGEGEQFF.

Many counts were recorded for this clonotype. The rearrangement links TRBV10-2 to TRBJ2-6; no reliable D call. There are 13 residues in the CDR3. V was cut by 5 bases and J by 0 bases, with 2 bases left in between. Germline-derived CDR1 and CDR2 are WSHSY and SAAADI. This CDR3 is CASSPSGANVLTF. The CDR3 DNA reads TGCGCCAGCAGTCCCTCTGGGGCCAACGTCCTGACTTTC.

The chain uses TRBV20-1 and TRBJ1-1; 10 bases are a match to TRBD1. Per germline, CDR1 DFQATT and CDR2 SNEGSKA (reference sequence). This CDR3 contains 12 residues. Unmatched junction bases numbered 8, after V lost 5 bases and J lost 11 bases. CDR3 in DNA: TGCAGTGCTCTACCGGGACAGGGGATTGCTTTCTTT. Protein product: CSALPGQGIAFF.

V is TRBV7-9 and J is TRBJ1-2; 8 bases line up with TRBD1. There are 14 residues in the CDR3. The V gene end was trimmed by 6 bases and the J gene end by 4 bases; junction bases not matched to a gene: 7. CDR1 and CDR2 from the germline V gene are SEHNR and FQNEAQ (reference sequence). CDR3 residues: CASRLGQGRYGYTF. The DNA of the CDR3 is TGTGCCAGCAGACTAGGACAGGGCCGCTATGGCTACACCTTC. The variable domain in full, with the rest retrieved from reference TRBV7-9 and TRBJ1-2, is DTGVSQNPRHKITKRGQNVTFRCDPISEHNRLYWYRQTLGQGPEFLTYFQNEAQLEKSRLLSDRFSAERPKGSFSTLEIQRTEQGDSAMYLCASRLGQGRYGYTFGSGTRLTVV.

This clonotype has at least ten counts. The rearrangement links TRBV19 to TRBJ2-1, with TRBD2 matching over 11 bases. The junction had 13 bases not matched to a gene; V was cut back by 8 bases and J by 4 bases. This CDR3 has 17 residues. Germline V CDR1 and CDR2: LNHDA, SQIVND (reference sequence). CDR3 sequence reads: CASRSYQGTSGYNEQFF. In DNA, the CDR3 is TGTGCCAGTCGAAGCTATCAAGGGACTAGCGGTTACAATGAGCAGTTCTTC.

The table lists this clonotype with many counts. The chain recombines TRBV28 with TRBJ2-1; D is tentatively TRBD1 or TRBD2 (5 bases each). Looked up from germline, CDR1 is MDHEN and CDR2 is SYDVKM. V was trimmed by 4 bases and J by 6 bases, leaving 16 bases between them. This CDR3 has 15 residues. DNA of the CDR3: TGTGCCAGCAGTTCCGCACCGGGACCGTTCAATGAGCAGTTCTTC. Encoded protein: CASSSAPGPFNEQFF. The variable domain in full, with the rest retrieved from reference TRBV28 and TRBJ2-1, is DVKVTQSSRYLVKRTGEKVFLECVQDMDHENMFWYRQDPGLGLRLIYFSYDVKMKEKGDIPEGYSVSREKKERFSLILESASTNQTSMYLCASSSAPGPFNEQFFGPGTRLTVL.

This sequence joins TRBV29-1 and TRBJ2-3, with 7 bases that match TRBD1. Looked up from germline, CDR1 is SQVTM and CDR2 is ANQGSEA. The CDR3 extends over 14 amino acids. V shed 5 bases, J shed 0 bases, and the junction held 5 bases outside the gene matches. The CDR3 DNA reads TGCAGCGTTTGGAACAGGGGAAGCACAGATACGCAGTATTTT. Protein: CSVWNRGSTDTQYF.

This clonotype was seen repeatedly, ten times or more. The V and J genes are TRBV7-2 and TRBJ2-3; D may be TRBD1 (6 bases). The germline V gene has CDR1 SGHTA and CDR2 FQGNSA. This CDR3 spans 14 amino acids. V dropped 1 base and J dropped 4 bases, with 9 bases sitting between them. In DNA, the CDR3 is TGTGCCAGCAGCTTAGTCAGGGGTGCAGATACGCAGTATTTT. Protein product: CASSLVRGADTQYF.

In this sample, this clonotype turned up a few times. The chain is built from TRBV28 and TRBJ2-1; no clear D. The CDR3 length is 15 residues. Between the trimmed V and J ends, which lost 3 bases and 0 bases, there was a span of 9 bases. CDR1 is MDHEN, CDR2 SYDVKM, per germline. The CDR3 here is CASSLPRSSYNEQFF. CDR3 coding DNA: TGTGCCAGCAGTTTGCCTAGGAGCTCCTACAATGAGCAGTTCTTC.

The chain joins TRBV6-2 or TRBV6-3 to TRBJ1-5; a possible D gene is TRBD1 (6 bases). Germline CDR1 and CDR2: MNHEY and SVGEGT. CDR3 length: 13 amino acids. Trimming removed 8 bases at V and 3 bases at J, with 11 bases between. The CDR3 reads CASWTALNQPQHF. CDR3 sequence (DNA): TGTGCCAGCTGGACAGCACTCAATCAGCCCCAGCATTTT.

This clonotype was counted at least ten times. The J gene is TRBJ2-4, the V gene TRBV28, with 13 nucleotides matching TRBD2. The CDR3 consists of 17 residues. The germline gives CDR1 MDHEN, CDR2 SYDVKM. The trim removed 5 bases at V and 1 base at J, leaving 5 bases unmatched. CDR3 in amino acids: CASSAGLAGRAKNIQYF. CDR3 DNA sequence: TGTGCCAGCAGTGCGGGACTAGCGGGAAGGGCCAAAAACATTCAGTACTTC.

This clonotype was observed many times. The chain employs TRBV12-3 or TRBV12-4 and TRBJ1-2; possibly TRBD1 for D (6 bases). V was clipped by 5 bases and J by 4 bases, with 11 bases between them. The CDR3 sequence is 13 residues long. This chain's CDR3 is CASSERDTYGYTF. CDR3 bases: TGTGCCAGCAGTGAACGGGACACCTATGGCTACACCTTC.

The rearrangement joins TRBV20-1 to TRBJ1-2; D is unresolved. The CDR3 is made up of 13 amino acids. CDR1 is DFQATT and CDR2 is SNEGSKA in the germline V gene (reference sequence). V lost 7 bases, J lost 2 bases, and 14 bases lay in between. The CDR3 sequence is CSVHGRENYGYTF. CDR3 nucleotide sequence: TGCAGTGTTCATGGAAGGGAGAACTATGGCTACACCTTC.

This clonotype was counted at least ten times. This chain links TRBV9 with TRBJ2-1; D unresolved. Germline V gene data show CDR1 as SGDLS and CDR2 as YYNGEE. V lost 1 base to trimming and J lost 8 bases, with 10 bases between them. The CDR3 contains 13 residues. CDR3 in amino acids: CASSVQEVDEQFF. For the CDR3, the DNA is TGTGCCAGCAGCGTACAAGAGGTCGATGAGCAGTTCTTC.

This clonotype was observed at least ten times. The J gene is TRBJ2-5, the V gene TRBV10-2, with 7 nucleotides matching TRBD2. Germline loops: CDR1 WSHSY, CDR2 SAAADI. Unmatched junction bases numbered 4, after V lost 5 bases and J lost 1 base. This CDR3 is built from 14 residues. The DNA of the CDR3 is TGCGCCAGCAGTCCAGCGGGACTCCAAGAGACCCAGTACTTC. This translates into CASSPAGLQETQYF.

Many counts were recorded for this clonotype. This chain connects TRBV18 to TRBJ2-5; D remains ambiguous. The germline V and J ends were trimmed by 3 bases and 5 bases, with 10 bases remaining between them. In germline, CDR1 is KGHSH, CDR2 LQKENI. The CDR3 covers 13 residues. The CDR3 DNA follows: TGTGCCAGCTCACCTTTCGAGGCGGAGACCCAGTACTTC. Translated, it gives CASSPFEAETQYF.

This clonotype has just a few counts. The chain uses TRBV11-2 and TRBJ2-5; D remains ambiguous. The CDR3 spans 17 residues. Per germline, CDR1 SGHAT and CDR2 FQNNGV. Trimming cost V 0 bases and J 1 base, with 15 bases left between them. CDR3 sequence reads: CASSLEGRLVGQETQYF. The DNA for the CDR3 is TGTGCCAGCAGCTTAGAAGGTCGGCTAGTGGGCCAAGAGACCCAGTACTTC.

This clonotype has ten or more counts. The genes are TRBV28 and TRBJ2-7, with 9 bases that match TRBD1. The CDR3 covers 13 residues. Germline loops: CDR1 MDHEN, CDR2 SYDVKM. V lost 6 bases and J lost 6; bases outside the gene matches: 6. CDR3 region: CASRSGQGTEQYF. The CDR3 DNA reads TGTGCCAGCAGGTCTGGACAGGGGACCGAGCAGTACTTC. Full variable domain (outside the CDR3, taken from reference TRBV28 and TRBJ2-7): DVKVTQSSRYLVKRTGEKVFLECVQDMDHENMFWYRQDPGLGLRLIYFSYDVKMKEKGDIPEGYSVSREKKERFSLILESASTNQTSMYLCASRSGQGTEQYFGPGTRLTVT.

This clonotype was recorded a few times. This rearrangement joins TRBV10-1 to TRBJ1-1, with 8 bases fitting TRBD1. Germline V gives CDR1 WNHNN, CDR2 SYGVQD (reference sequence). Trimming took 6 bases from V and 2 from J; bases not matched to a gene: 5. This CDR3 is built from 14 residues. This CDR3 is CASRPGGLNTEAFF. The CDR3 coding sequence is TGCGCCAGCAGGCCAGGGGGCTTAAACACTGAAGCTTTCTTT.